The 10 T cell receptor beta chains below come from one sample, sequenced in a study of vaccination effects on CD4 cells after COVID-19. Before sequencing, viral peptide pools were used by the ViraFEST assay to expand antigen-specific CD4+ T cells. The culture ran for around 10 days before CD4+ T cells were isolated. Two doses of either BNT162b2 or mRNA-1273 were given to each participant. Only in-frame clones appear in the TCRdb table, and some are missing; sequencing was by immunoSEQ multiplex PCR. The data hold about 12,000 clones, with over 60% observed a single time. No antigen has been assigned to these receptors. Sample: CD4+ T cells from PBMCs cultured with SARS-CoV-2 spike peptides, taken after COVID-19 vaccination. The receptors here all came from a human donor who received a COVID-19 vaccine.

This clone has only a few counts. V is TRBV7-9 and J is TRBJ2-1; no firm D call. Germline lookup yields CDR1 SEHNR and CDR2 FQNEAQ (reference sequence). V shed 0 bases and J shed 4 bases, with 4 bases lying between them. This CDR3 comprises 13 residues. The CDR3 loop reads CASSLATYNEQFF. The CDR3 nucleotides are TGTGCCAGCAGCTTAGCGACTTACAATGAGCAGTTCTTC.

V usage is TRBV18 and J usage is TRBJ1-5, with D maybe TRBD1 (5 bases). There are 15 residues in the CDR3. The V gene's germline CDR1 is KGHSH and CDR2 LQKENI. Trimming cost V 3 bases and J 4 bases, with 13 bases left between them. The CDR3 reads CASSPNTGENQPQHF. CDR3 sequence (DNA): TGTGCCAGCTCACCGAACACAGGTGAGAATCAGCCCCAGCATTTT.

This CDR3 is CASCCRRQGVYEQYF. CDR3 in DNA: TGCGCCAGCTGCTGTCGGAGACAGGGGGTCTACGAGCAGTACTTC. This chain joins TRBV23-1 and TRBJ2-7; 9 bases fit TRBD1. TRBV23-1 is given ORF status, its function remaining uncertain. The CDR3 length is 15 residues. The V segment lost 8 bases and the J segment 3 bases; nucleotides outside the gene matches: 11.

CDR3 protein: CSVESGQGWADTQYF. The CDR3 DNA follows: TGCAGCGTTGAATCTGGTCAGGGGTGGGCAGATACGCAGTATTTT. This chain joins TRBV29-1 and TRBJ2-3; possible D gene TRBD1, 6 bases. Germline CDR1 is SQVTM and CDR2 is ANQGSEA. V was shortened by 2 bases and J by 4 bases, with 16 bases between the two germline ends. This CDR3 comprises 15 residues.

This clone was recorded a few times. The chain has TRBV15 and TRBJ1-5; 10 bases match TRBD1. The CDR3 has 17 amino acids. Germline CDR1 is LNHNV and CDR2 is YYDKDF (reference sequence). V shed 0 bases and J 5 bases; nucleotides not matched to a gene: 7. The CDR3 loop reads CATSRDYSGTGDQPQHF. Here the CDR3 DNA reads TGTGCCACCAGCAGAGATTATTCTGGGACAGGGGATCAGCCCCAGCATTTT.

The chain combines TRBV6-4 with TRBJ1-1; a weak D match, TRBD1 (5 bases). The CDR3 is made up of 14 amino acids. V was cut by 5 bases and J by 1 base, with 11 bases left in between. CDR1 and CDR2 from the germline V gene are MRHNA and SNTAGT. CDR3 residues: CASSFGTQNTEAFF. In DNA, the CDR3 is TGTGCCAGCAGTTTCGGGACTCAGAACACTGAAGCTTTCTTT.

This clone has just one count. The rearrangement links TRBV29-1 to TRBJ1-2, with TRBD1 identical over 9 bases. V shed 5 bases, J shed 8 bases, and the junction held 12 bases outside the gene matches. Germline CDR1 and CDR2: SQVTM and ANQGSEA. CDR3 length: 14 amino acids. The CDR3 loop is CSVPMGTGFNGYTF. For the CDR3, the DNA is TGCAGCGTTCCTATGGGGACAGGGTTCAACGGCTACACCTTC.

The genes are TRBV19 and TRBJ1-6; 8 nucleotides line up with TRBD1. Germline V gene lookup returns CDR1 LNHDA and CDR2 SQIVND (reference sequence). Trimming took 4 bases from V and 5 from J; bases not matched to a gene: 7. CDR3 length: 16 residues. DNA for the CDR3: TGTGCCAGTAGTACCCTTTGGACAGGGCATAATTCACCCCTCCACTTT. It translates to CASSTLWTGHNSPLHF.

This chain connects TRBV28 to TRBJ1-6; perhaps TRBD1 as D (5 bases). V lost 4 bases to trimming and J lost 8 bases, with 15 bases between them. Germline V CDR1 and CDR2: MDHEN, SYDVKM. CDR3 length: 15 residues. The chain's CDR3 is CASSWSRGWDSPLHF. CDR3 nucleotides: TGTGCCAGCAGTTGGTCACGGGGCTGGGATTCACCCCTCCACTTT.

This clone showed up just a few times. The chain links TRBV18 to TRBJ2-5; D unclear. Germline CDR1 is KGHSH and CDR2 is LQKENI. This CDR3 spans 13 amino acids. The V end lost 3 bases, the J end lost 5 bases, and 10 bases lay between the germline ends. The CDR3 spells CASSPAIYETQYF. CDR3 bases: TGTGCCAGCTCACCGGCGATTTACGAGACCCAGTACTTC.